The table lists the clone carrying this T cell receptor (beta chain) with a few counts. CDR3 size: 14 residues. The V gene's germline CDR1 is MNHEY and CDR2 SMNVEV (reference sequence). With V trimmed by 3 bases and J by 6 bases, 6 bases remained unmatched. Each CDR3 protein gets one entry after TCRdb re-called the RT-PCR reads with MiXCR. Here the sample spans approximately 200,000 distinct CDR3 sequences, around two fifths being singletons. The sample belongs to a study of patients and donors after allogeneic stem cell transplantation. The material sequenced was blood, either unsorted or a sorted T cell fraction (not recorded which). This clonotype originated in a human donor who was either an allogeneic HSCT recipient or a stem cell or donor lymphocyte infusion donor (not recorded which). It is not recorded whose cells these are; they may come from a transplant donor. The chain joins TRBV27 to TRBJ2-3, with 7 bases aligning to TRBD2. DNA of the CDR3: TGTGCCAGCAGTTTGGGGGGGGACGACGATACGCAGTATTTT. Translating gives CASSLGGDDDTQYF.